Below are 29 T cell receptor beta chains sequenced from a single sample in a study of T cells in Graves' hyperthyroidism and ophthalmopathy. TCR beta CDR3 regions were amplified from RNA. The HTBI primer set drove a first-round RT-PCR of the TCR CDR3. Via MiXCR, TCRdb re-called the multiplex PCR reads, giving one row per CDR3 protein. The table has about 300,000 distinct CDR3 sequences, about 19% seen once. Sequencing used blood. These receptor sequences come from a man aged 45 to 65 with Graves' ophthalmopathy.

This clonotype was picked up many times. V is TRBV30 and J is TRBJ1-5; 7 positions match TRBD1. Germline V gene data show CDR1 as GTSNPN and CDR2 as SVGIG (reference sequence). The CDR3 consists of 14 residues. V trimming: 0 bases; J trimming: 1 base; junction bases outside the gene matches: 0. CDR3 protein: CAWSVQGSNQPQHF. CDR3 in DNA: TGTGCCTGGAGTGTACAGGGGAGCAATCAGCCCCAGCATTTT.

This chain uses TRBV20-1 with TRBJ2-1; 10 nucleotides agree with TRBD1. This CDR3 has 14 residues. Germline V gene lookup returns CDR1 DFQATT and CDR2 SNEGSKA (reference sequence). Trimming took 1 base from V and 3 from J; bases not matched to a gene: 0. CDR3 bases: TGCAGTGCTAGAGGGACAGGGGGCTACAATGAGCAGTTCTTC. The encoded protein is CSARGTGGYNEQFF.

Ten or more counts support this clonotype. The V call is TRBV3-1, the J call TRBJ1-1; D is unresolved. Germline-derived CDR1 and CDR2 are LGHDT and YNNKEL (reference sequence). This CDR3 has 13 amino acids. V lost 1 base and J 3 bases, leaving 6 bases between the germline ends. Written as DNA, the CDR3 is TGTGCCAGCAGCCAAGGGCCTTACACTGAAGCTTTCTTT. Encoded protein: CASSQGPYTEAFF. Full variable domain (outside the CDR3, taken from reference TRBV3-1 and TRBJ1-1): DTAVSQTPKYLVTQMGNDKSIKCEQNLGHDTMYWYKQDSKKFLKIMFSYNNKELIINETVPNRFSPKSPDKAHLNLHINSLELGDSAVYFCASSQGPYTEAFFGQGTRLTVV.

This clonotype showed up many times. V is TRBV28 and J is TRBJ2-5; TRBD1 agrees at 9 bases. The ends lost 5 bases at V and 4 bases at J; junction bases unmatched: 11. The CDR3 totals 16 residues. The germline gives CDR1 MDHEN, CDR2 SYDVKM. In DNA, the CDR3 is TGTGCCAGCAGTCTAGCCGGGACAGGGAGTCGAGAGACCCAGTACTTC. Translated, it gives CASSLAGTGSRETQYF.

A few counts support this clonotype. The CDR3 loop reads CASSLGQGETGELFF. The CDR3 bases are TGCGCCAGCAGCTTAGGACAGGGGGAGACCGGGGAGCTGTTTTTT. The V gene is TRBV5-1, the J gene TRBJ2-2; TRBD1 aligns across 10 bases. CDR3 length equals 15 residues. Trimming cost V 2 bases and J 5 bases; bases outside gene matches: 3. Per germline, CDR1 SGHRS and CDR2 YFSETQ. Looking up the rest from reference TRBV5-1 and TRBJ2-2 gives the full variable domain: KAGVTQTPRYLIKTRGQQVTLSCSPISGHRSVSWYQQTPGQGLQFLFEYFSETQRNKGNFPGRFSGRQFSNSRSEMNVSTLELGDSALYLCASSLGQGETGELFFGEGSRLTVL.

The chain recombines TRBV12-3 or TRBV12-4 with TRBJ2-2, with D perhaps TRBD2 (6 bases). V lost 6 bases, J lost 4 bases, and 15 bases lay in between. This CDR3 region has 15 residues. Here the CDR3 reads CASSPSGGSTGELFF. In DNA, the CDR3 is TGTGCCAGCAGCCCCAGCGGAGGGAGCACCGGGGAGCTGTTTTTT.

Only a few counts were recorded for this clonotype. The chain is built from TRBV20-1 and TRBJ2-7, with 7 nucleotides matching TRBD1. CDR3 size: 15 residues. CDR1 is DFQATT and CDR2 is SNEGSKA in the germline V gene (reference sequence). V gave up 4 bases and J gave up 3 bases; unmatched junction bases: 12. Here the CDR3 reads CSAKPPGQPFYEQYF. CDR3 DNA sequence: TGCAGTGCTAAACCTCCGGGACAGCCCTTCTACGAGCAGTACTTC.

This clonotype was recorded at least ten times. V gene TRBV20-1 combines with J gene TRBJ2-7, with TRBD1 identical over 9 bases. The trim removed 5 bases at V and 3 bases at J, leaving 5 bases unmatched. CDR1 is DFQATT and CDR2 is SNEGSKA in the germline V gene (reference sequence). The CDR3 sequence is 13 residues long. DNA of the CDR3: TGCAGTGCTTATAACAGGGGGCGCTACGAGCAGTACTTC. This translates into CSAYNRGRYEQYF.

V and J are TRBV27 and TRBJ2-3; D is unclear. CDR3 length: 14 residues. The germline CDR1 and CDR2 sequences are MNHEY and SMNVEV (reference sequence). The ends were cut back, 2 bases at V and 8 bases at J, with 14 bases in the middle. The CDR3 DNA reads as TGTGCCAGCAGTTTAGGACGAAATACCGGTACGCAGTATTTT. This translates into CASSLGRNTGTQYF.

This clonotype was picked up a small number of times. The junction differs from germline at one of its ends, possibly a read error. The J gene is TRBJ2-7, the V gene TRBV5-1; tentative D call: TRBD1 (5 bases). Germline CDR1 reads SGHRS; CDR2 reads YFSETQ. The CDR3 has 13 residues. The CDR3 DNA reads TGTGCCAGCAGCTTGTGGACACACAACGAGCAGTACTTC. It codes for CASSLWTHNEQYF.

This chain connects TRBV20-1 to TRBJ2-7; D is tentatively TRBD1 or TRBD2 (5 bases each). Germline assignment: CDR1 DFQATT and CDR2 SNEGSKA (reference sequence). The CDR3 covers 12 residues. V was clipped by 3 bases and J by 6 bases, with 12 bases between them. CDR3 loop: CSASLTGREQYF. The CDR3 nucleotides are TGCAGTGCTAGTTTGACGGGACGCGAGCAGTACTTC.

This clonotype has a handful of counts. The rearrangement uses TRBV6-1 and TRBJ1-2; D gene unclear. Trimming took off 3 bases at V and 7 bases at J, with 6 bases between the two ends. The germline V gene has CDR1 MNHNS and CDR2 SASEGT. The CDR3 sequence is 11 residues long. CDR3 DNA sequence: TGTGCCAGCAGTGAGACGGGTGGCTACACCTTC. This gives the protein CASSETGGYTF.

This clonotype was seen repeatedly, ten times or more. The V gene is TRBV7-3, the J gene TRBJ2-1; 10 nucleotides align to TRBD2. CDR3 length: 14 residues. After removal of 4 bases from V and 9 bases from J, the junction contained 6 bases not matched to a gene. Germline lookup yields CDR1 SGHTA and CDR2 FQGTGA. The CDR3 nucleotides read TGTGCCAGCAGCTCAGCGGGAGGGCGGGGTGAGCAGTTCTTC. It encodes CASSSAGGRGEQFF.

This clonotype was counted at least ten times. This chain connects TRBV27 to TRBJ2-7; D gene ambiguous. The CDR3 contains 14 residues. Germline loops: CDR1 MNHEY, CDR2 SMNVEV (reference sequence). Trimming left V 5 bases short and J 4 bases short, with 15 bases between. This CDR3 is CASSIGSVNYEQYF. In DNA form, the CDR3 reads TGTGCCAGCAGTATAGGGTCCGTAAATTACGAGCAGTACTTC.

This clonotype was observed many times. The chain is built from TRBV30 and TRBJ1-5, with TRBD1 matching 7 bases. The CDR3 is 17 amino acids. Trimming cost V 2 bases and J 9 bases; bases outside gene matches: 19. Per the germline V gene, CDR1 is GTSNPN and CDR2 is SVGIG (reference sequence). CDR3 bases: TGTGCCTGGAGTCCCATCGGAGGGGGCAGCCACCCATCGCCCCAGCATTTT. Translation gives CAWSPIGGGSHPSPQHF. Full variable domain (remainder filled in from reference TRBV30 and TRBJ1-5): SQTIHQWPATLVQPVGSPLSLECTVEGTSNPNLYWYRQAAGRGLQLLFYSVGIGQISSEVPQNLSASRPQDRQFILSSKKLLLSDSGFYLCAWSPIGGGSHPSPQHFGDGTRLSIL.

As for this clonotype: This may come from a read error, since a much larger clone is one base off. CDR3 sequence (DNA): TGCAGCGGGGGGGGCGGACCCTACGAGCAGTACTTC. It encodes CSGGGGPYEQYF. The rearrangement joins TRBV29-1 to TRBJ2-7; D possibly corresponds to TRBD2 (7 bases). V was pared by 7 bases and J by 2 bases, with 12 bases between. The germline gives CDR1 SQVTM, CDR2 ANQGSEA. The CDR3 loop spans 12 amino acids.

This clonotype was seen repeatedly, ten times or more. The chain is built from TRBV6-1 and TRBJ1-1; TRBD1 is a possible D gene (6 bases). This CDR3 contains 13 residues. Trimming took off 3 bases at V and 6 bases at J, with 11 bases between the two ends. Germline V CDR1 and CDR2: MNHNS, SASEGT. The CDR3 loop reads CASSDRGGSEAFF. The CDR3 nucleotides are TGTGCCAGCAGTGACAGGGGAGGCTCTGAAGCTTTCTTT.

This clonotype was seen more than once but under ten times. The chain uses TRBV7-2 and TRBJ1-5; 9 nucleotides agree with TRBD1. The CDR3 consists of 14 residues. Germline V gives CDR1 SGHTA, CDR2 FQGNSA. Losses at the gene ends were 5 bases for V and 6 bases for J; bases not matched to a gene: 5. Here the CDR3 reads CASSVDRGGQPQHF. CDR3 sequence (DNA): TGTGCCAGCAGCGTGGACAGGGGAGGTCAGCCCCAGCATTTT.

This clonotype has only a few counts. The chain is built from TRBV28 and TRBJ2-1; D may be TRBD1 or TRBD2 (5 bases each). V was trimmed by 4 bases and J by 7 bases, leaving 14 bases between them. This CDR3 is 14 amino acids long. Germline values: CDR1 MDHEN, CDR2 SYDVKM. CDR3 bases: TGTGCCAGCAGTTATCAGGGACGGGCAAATGAGCAGTTCTTC. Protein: CASSYQGRANEQFF.

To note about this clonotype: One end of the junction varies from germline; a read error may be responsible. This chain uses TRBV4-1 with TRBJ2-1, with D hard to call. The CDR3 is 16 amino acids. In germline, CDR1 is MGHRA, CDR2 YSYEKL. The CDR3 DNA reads TGCGCCGGCAGCCATAGAGCGCTCCGAGGTGACAATGAGCAGTTCTTC. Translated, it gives CAGSHRALRGDNEQFF.

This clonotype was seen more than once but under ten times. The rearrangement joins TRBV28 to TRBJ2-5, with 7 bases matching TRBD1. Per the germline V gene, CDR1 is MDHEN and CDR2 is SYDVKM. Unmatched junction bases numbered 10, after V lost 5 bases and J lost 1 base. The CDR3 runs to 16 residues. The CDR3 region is CASSHPTGTRQETQYF. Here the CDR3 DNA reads TGTGCCAGCAGTCACCCGACAGGGACCCGCCAAGAGACCCAGTACTTC.

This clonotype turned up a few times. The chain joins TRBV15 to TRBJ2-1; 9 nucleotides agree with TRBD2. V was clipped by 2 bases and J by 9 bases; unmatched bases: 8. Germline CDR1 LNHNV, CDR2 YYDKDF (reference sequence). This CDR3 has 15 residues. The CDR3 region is CATSRNSGSRSEQFF. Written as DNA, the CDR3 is TGTGCCACCAGCAGAAATAGCGGGAGTCGTAGTGAGCAGTTCTTC.

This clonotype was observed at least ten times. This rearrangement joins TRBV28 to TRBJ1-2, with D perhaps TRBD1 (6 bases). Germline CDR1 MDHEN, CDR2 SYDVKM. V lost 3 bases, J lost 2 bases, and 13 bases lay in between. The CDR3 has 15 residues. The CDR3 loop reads CASSLLTGENYGYTF. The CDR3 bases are TGTGCCAGCAGTTTGCTGACAGGTGAAAACTATGGCTACACCTTC.

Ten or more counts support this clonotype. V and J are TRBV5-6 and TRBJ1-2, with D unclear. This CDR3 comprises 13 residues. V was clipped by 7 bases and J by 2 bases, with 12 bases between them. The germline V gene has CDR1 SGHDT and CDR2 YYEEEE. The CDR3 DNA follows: TGTGCCAGCGGAGACGGAATGAACTATGGCTACACCTTC. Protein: CASGDGMNYGYTF.

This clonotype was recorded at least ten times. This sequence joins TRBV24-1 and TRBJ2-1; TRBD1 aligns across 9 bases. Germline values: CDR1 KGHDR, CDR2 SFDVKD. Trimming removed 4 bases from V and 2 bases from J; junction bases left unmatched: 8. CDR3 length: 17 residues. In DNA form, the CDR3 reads TGTGCCACCAGTGAGAGTACCGGGACAGGGACCTACAATGAGCAGTTCTTC. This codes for CATSESTGTGTYNEQFF.

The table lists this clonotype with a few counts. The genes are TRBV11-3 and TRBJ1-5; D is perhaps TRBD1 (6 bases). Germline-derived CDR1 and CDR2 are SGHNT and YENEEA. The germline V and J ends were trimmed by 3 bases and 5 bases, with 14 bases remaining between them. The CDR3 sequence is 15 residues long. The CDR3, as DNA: TGTGCCAGCAGCTTGTTGGGGGGGCAGGATCAGCCCCAGCATTTT. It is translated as CASSLLGGQDQPQHF.

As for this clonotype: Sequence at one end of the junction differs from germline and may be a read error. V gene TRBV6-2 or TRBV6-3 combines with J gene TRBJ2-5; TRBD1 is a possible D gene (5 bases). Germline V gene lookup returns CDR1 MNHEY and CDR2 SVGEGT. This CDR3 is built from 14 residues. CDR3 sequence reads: CASSRTPSVETRYF. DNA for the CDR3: TGTGCCAGCAGCCGGACACCGTCGGTAGAGACCCGGTACTTC.

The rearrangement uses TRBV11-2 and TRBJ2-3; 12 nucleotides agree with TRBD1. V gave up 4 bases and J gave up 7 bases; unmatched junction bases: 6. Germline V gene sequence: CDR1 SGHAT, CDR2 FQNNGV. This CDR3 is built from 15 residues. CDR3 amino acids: CASSSPGQGAYTQYF. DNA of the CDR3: TGTGCCAGCAGCTCGCCGGGACAGGGGGCTTATACGCAGTATTTT.

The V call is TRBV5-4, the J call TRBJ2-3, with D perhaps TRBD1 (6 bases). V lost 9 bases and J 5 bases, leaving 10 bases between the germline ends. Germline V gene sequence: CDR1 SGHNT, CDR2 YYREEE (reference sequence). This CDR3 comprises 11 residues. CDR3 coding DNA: TGTGCCACGTACAGGGAAGATACGCAGTATTTT. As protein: CATYREDTQYF.